This T cell receptor beta chain was identified during a study of T cell clonotyping in hematopoietic cell transplantation. Study in general: Pretransplant recipient samples were taken after cytoreduction. Study-level points and caveats: Pathologically expanded recipient clonotypes increased progressively from day 30 to day 180 as diversity fell. Few recipient clonotypes overlapped donors; over 95% were de novo at given depth.

As to time point: recipient sample about 28 days before transplant, after cytoreduction. The CDR3 consists of 14 residues. Unmatched junction bases numbered 5, after V lost 3 bases and J lost 3 bases. Germline lookup yields CDR1 MNHNS and CDR2 SASEGT. The count of this clone is one. What it binds is unknown. Sequenced by immunoSEQ multiplex PCR; TCRdb stores in-frame clones only, minus some. In the table there are roughly 50,000 clones, under 90% of which are singletons. This TCR was recovered from a man aged 55 to 70 with biphenotypic leukemia. Some clones in this sample may be carry-over from other donors' samples. Source: peripheral blood mononuclear cells, taken before stem cell transplant. J is TRBJ2-7 and V is TRBV6-1, with 7 bases lining up with TRBD1. CDR3 amino acids: CASSEGPGGYEQYF. CDR3 nucleotides: TGTGCCAGCAGTGAGGGGCCAGGGGGCTACGAGCAGTACTTC.